The clone carrying this T cell receptor beta chain was counted at least ten times. A 5'RACE reaction primed in the constant segment made cDNA libraries of TCR alpha and TCR beta, and these carried sample barcodes and UMIs. TCRdb re-called the 5' RACE reads with MiXCR, one entry per CDR3 protein. The sample has approximately 300,000 distinct CDR3 sequences; roughly a fifth are singletons. These data come from a study of T-cell memory formation after mild COVID-19. Material: PBMCs or a T cell subset sorted from them (not recorded which). The origin of this receptor is a man aged 18 to 29 who had mild COVID-19 (a few samples of this study predate the infection). Cell type and time point are not known.

CDR3 DNA sequence: TGTGCCAGCAGTTACGTAGCAGATACGCAGTATTTT. As protein: CASSYVADTQYF. J is TRBJ2-3 and V is TRBV12-3 or TRBV12-4; D unclear. V was trimmed by 4 bases and J by 4 bases, leaving 6 bases between them. CDR3 size: 12 residues.